The T cell receptor beta chain described here comes from a study of blood T cell repertoires in COVID-19. Across the study: Collection of acute and convalescent COVID-19 samples took place in the United States, Italy and Spain. Sources were T cells, B-cell-depleted T cells, or PBMCs; the material itself was cDNA or gDNA.

This clone was seen only once. Under the authors' procedure: Reference gene primer amplification gave nucleated cell count estimates. Method: immunoSEQ multiplex PCR; TCRdb's copy keeps in-frame clones and lacks some. V and J calls and clone size are as listed in that table; D and trimming were resolved from the DNA. This repertoire shows 150,000 or so clones, under 90% found once; its top ten account for 0.5% to 0.65%. The sequence was obtained from a man aged 55 to 69 with acute or convalescent COVID-19. Sequenced input: peripheral blood.

The DNA of the CDR3 is TGCGCCAGCAGCTTGAGCGAGGGCGGAGGAGACGAGCAGTACTTC. It codes for CASSLSEGGGDEQYF. The J gene is TRBJ2-7, the V gene TRBV5-1; D perhaps matches TRBD2 (5 bases). The CDR3 spans 15 residues. CDR1 SGHRS and CDR2 YFSETQ come from the germline V gene. Between the trimmed V and J ends, which lost 1 base and 5 bases, there was a span of 16 bases.